This TCR beta chain stems from a study of neoadjuvant anti-PD-1 for oral cavity cancer (dated by TCRdb to 2020 to 2022). The study in broad terms: Before undergoing curative-intent surgical resection, most patients got three to four biweekly nivolumab doses at 3 mg/kg. Under RECIST 1.1, a patient counted as a responder if showing complete response, partial response or stable disease, and as a non-responder if showing progression. The parent correlative cohort included roughly 13 patients, with an approximately 30% response rate. A fourth nivolumab dose was given around day 43 to patients without progression, and definitive surgical resection was performed in those patients on days 50-56. Summary of the overall study and its limitations: Greater tumor shrinkage correlated with larger post-treatment sizes of preexisting intratumoral clones, which suggests that expansion of preexisting clones contributed to response. Higher pretreatment blood Treg/Th17 ratios correlated with both higher pretreatment blood TCRbeta clonality and lower post-treatment tumor TCRbeta clonality. Only a few patients per response group were included in the TCR analyses, and the authors called for validation in larger cohorts.

As concerns this clone: The clone's antigen remains unknown. No qualities accompany the bases; no much larger clone lies one base away.

Including the terminal cysteine and phenylalanine, the CDR3 comprises 18 residues. Just CDR3 DNA is preserved here, 54 bases in frame from base 1. V is cut by 2 bases and J by 0 bases, and the space between the germline ends is 18 bases. The germline V gene specifies MNHNS as CDR1 and SASEGT as CDR2. The sample's time point, from its label and the paper: after neoadjuvant nivolumab, at surgical resection. Patients had been newly diagnosed with stage II-IVA oral cavity squamous cell carcinoma, and no prior systemic or radiation treatment had been given to the patients. Everyone in the cohort had locally advanced, HPV-negative oral cavity squamous cell carcinoma. Samples were obtained from a longitudinal correlative study of a single-arm phase II trial of neoadjuvant nivolumab in oral cavity squamous cell carcinoma. Subject-matched pre- and post-treatment PBMCs and tumors from three responders and three non-responders underwent genomic DNA-based TCRbeta sequencing. Genomic DNA was isolated from tumor tissue using the Maxwell RSC DNA from Tissue kit.

For survey sequencing, tumor libraries mostly used 4.5 to 5.5 ug of input genomic DNA, with two replicates for each sample. The immunoSEQ hsTCRbeta kit was used to prepare TCRbeta libraries according to the manufacturer's instructions. Sequencing of the completed libraries took place using an Illumina NovaSeq 6000 S4 flow cell after they had been pooled to about 3.2 nM. Regarding the original processing steps: Raw data preprocessing and quality control were performed with the immunoSEQ Analyzer. The analysis was limited to productive rearrangements, and each clonotype was defined by a unique CDR3 amino acid sequence. Repertoire clonality was estimated as the Gini-Simpson index, which was computed with the R package tcR. Student's t test was used to compare Gini indices, and Pearson correlation was used to assess associations with tumor size change. TCRdb re-hosts the immuneACCESS table, in-frame sequences only. Its copies lack some clones; in the studies checked, an unresolved V gene accounts for under half of them, and the cause for the rest is not known. The V and J calls and clone size are taken from that table; D and trimming were inferred from the DNA. The sample data list 35,000 to 40,000 clones, and 38% of these were observed just once. The leading ten clones occupy 16% of the sample.

This material consisted of tumor tissue, taken after nivolumab (anti-PD-1) treatment. In this chain, TRBV6-1 is recombined with TRBJ2-3; the D gene assignment is ambiguous. The source is a person aged 40 to 85 with oral cavity squamous cell carcinoma. At the DNA level, the sequence is TGTGCCAGCAGTGAATTGGGCATACAAACCCTTAGCACAGATACGCAGTATTTT. This sequence encodes CASSELGIQTLSTDTQYF.